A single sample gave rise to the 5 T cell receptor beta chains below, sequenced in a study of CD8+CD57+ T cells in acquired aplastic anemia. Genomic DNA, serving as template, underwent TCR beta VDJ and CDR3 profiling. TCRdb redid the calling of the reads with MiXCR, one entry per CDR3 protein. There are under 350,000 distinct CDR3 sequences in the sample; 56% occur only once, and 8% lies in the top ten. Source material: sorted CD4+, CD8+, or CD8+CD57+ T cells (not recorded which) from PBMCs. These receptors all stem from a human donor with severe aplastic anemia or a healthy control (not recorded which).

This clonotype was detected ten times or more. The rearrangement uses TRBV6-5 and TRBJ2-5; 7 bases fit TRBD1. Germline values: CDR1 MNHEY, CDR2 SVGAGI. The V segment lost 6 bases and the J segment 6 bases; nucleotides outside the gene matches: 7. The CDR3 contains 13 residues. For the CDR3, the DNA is TGTGCCAGCAGAGGGACAGTTCTCCAGACCCAGTACTTC. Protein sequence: CASRGTVLQTQYF.

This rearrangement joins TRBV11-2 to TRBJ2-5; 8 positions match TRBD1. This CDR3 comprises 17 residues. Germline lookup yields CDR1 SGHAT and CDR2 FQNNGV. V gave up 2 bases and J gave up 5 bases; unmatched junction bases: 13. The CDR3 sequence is CASSLPLDRAFDETQYF. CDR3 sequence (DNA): TGTGCCAGCAGCTTACCACTGGACAGGGCCTTTGATGAGACCCAGTACTTC.

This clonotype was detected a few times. The CDR3 DNA is TGTGCCAGCAGCCAAGGGTGGGACAGAAACTATGGCTACACCTTC. Translated, it gives CASSQGWDRNYGYTF. The chain couples TRBV3-1 to TRBJ1-2; 7 bases map to TRBD1. The germline CDR1 and CDR2 sequences are LGHDT and YNNKEL (reference sequence). The CDR3 runs 15 residues. Trimming removed 1 base from V and 2 bases from J; junction bases left unmatched: 4.

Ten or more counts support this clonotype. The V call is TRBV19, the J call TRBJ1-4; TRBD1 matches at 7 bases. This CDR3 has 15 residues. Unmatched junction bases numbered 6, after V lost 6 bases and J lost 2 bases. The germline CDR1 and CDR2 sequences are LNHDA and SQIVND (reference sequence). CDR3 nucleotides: TGTGCCAGTAGCAAAATACAGGGGACTAATGAAAAACTGTTTTTT. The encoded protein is CASSKIQGTNEKLFF.

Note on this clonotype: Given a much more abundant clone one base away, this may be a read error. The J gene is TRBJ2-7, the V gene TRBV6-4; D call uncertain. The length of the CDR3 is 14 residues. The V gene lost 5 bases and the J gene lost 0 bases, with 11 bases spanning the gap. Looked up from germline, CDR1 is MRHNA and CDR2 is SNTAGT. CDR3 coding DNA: TGTGCCAGCAGTTCCCCGACGATCTCCTACGAGCAGTACTTC. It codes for CASSSPTISYEQYF.